These 15 T cell receptor beta chains share one sample of origin, sequenced in a study of glioma-infiltrating T cells after dendritic cell vaccination. Assay: immunoSEQ multiplex PCR; the TCRdb copy retains only in-frame clones and omits some. The sample lists some 90,000 clones; over 75% were seen once. Time point of the sample: after dendritic cell vaccination, including at tumor progression/relapse. The source material was blood, sampled after dendritic cell vaccination. Receptors originate from a human donor with glioblastoma.

J is TRBJ1-4 and V is TRBV6-1; D not certain. Germline loops: CDR1 MNHNS, CDR2 SASEGT. V was cut by 4 bases and J by 5 bases, with 8 bases left in between. The length of the CDR3 is 13 residues. The CDR3 region has the DNA TGTGCCAGCAGTGTCCGAGTAAATGAAAAACTGTTTTTT. This gives the protein CASSVRVNEKLFF.

This chain connects TRBV27 to TRBJ1-4, with D perhaps matching TRBD1 (6 bases). Trimming pared 4 bases from V and 0 bases from J, leaving 12 bases between. The CDR3 loop spans 16 amino acids. Looked up from germline, CDR1 is MNHEY and CDR2 is SMNVEV (reference sequence). Here the CDR3 DNA reads TGTGCCAGCAGTTCTCGGACAGTTGCAACTAATGAAAAACTGTTTTTT. Amino acid sequence: CASSSRTVATNEKLFF.

The J gene is TRBJ2-3, the V gene TRBV6-6, with a possible D match to TRBD1 (5 bases). Between the trimmed V and J ends, which lost 5 bases and 4 bases, there was a span of 13 bases. The CDR3 is 14 amino acids. Germline V gives CDR1 MNHNY, CDR2 SVGAGI (reference sequence). The CDR3 region is CASSLGVGADTQYF. CDR3 nucleotide sequence: TGTGCCAGCAGTCTCGGTGTAGGGGCAGATACGCAGTATTTT.

The chain is built from TRBV7-9 and TRBJ2-3; D remains unclear. Germline CDR1 SEHNR, CDR2 FQNEAQ (reference sequence). The CDR3 loop spans 14 amino acids. Trimming took 1 base from V and 4 from J, leaving 9 bases between them. The CDR3 sequence is CASSLDSGADTQYF. The CDR3 DNA is TGTGCCAGCAGCTTAGATAGTGGTGCAGATACGCAGTATTTT.

The rearrangement uses TRBV7-3 and TRBJ2-1; a weak D match, TRBD2 (5 bases). Germline V gene sequence: CDR1 SGHTA, CDR2 FQGTGA. CDR3 length equals 12 residues. The ends were cut back, 5 bases at V and 10 bases at J, with 12 bases in the middle. The DNA for the CDR3 is TGTGCCAGCAGCCCCCGGGATGGCGAGCAGTTCTTC. Protein product: CASSPRDGEQFF.

This chain connects TRBV5-1 to TRBJ2-5; TRBD1 agrees at 7 bases. The V and J ends lost 0 bases and 6 bases, in that order; junction bases with no gene match: 2. Germline V gene data show CDR1 as SGHRS and CDR2 as YFSETQ. This CDR3 has 13 amino acids. Here the CDR3 reads CASSLEQGKTQYF. The CDR3 DNA is TGCGCCAGCAGCTTGGAACAGGGGAAGACCCAGTACTTC.

The J gene is TRBJ2-7, the V gene TRBV6-5; 9 bases fit TRBD1. Germline CDR1 and CDR2: MNHEY and SVGAGI. The V gene end was trimmed by 5 bases and the J gene end by 7 bases; junction bases not matched to a gene: 9. The CDR3 contains 14 residues. CDR3 nucleotide sequence: TGTGCCAGCAGTGTAATGCCGGGACAGGGTGAGCAGTACGTC. This encodes CASSVMPGQGEQYV.

The gene calls are TRBV6-5 and TRBJ2-5; the D gene is possibly TRBD1 (6 bases). In germline, CDR1 is MNHEY, CDR2 SVGAGI. There are 13 residues in the CDR3. V gave up 8 bases and J gave up 4 bases, with 14 bases separating them. The CDR3 protein is CASGGQNRETQYF. The CDR3 bases are TGTGCCAGCGGGGGCCAGAACCGAGAGACCCAGTACTTC.

This sequence joins TRBV5-1 and TRBJ1-6, with TRBD1 matching over 11 bases. Trimming cost V 7 bases and J 6 bases; bases outside gene matches: 3. There are 14 residues in the CDR3. The germline V gene has CDR1 SGHRS and CDR2 YFSETQ. The CDR3 reads CASGQGAGNSPLHF. The CDR3, as DNA: TGCGCCAGCGGACAGGGGGCTGGTAATTCACCCCTCCACTTT.

The V and J genes are TRBV5-6 and TRBJ2-7; 8 positions match TRBD1. This CDR3 comprises 15 residues. CDR1 is SGHDT and CDR2 is YYEEEE in the germline V gene. With V trimmed by 3 bases and J by 0 bases, 5 bases remained unmatched. This CDR3 is CASSSDRGSSYEQYV. The DNA of the CDR3 is TGTGCCAGCAGCTCCGACAGGGGAAGCTCCTACGAGCAGTACGTC.

The chain uses TRBV7-9 and TRBJ1-4; tentative D call: TRBD1 (6 bases). The CDR3 sequence is 15 residues long. The V gene's germline CDR1 is SEHNR and CDR2 FQNEAQ (reference sequence). V gave up 2 bases and J gave up 2 bases, with 9 bases separating them. The CDR3 DNA reads TGTGCCAGCAGCTTAACGAGGGGGACTAATGAAAAACTGTTTTTT. Translating it yields CASSLTRGTNEKLFF. Full variable domain (outside the CDR3, taken from reference TRBV7-9 and TRBJ1-4): DTGVSQNPRHKITKRGQNVTFRCDPISEHNRLYWYRQTLGQGPEFLTYFQNEAQLEKSRLLSDRFSAERPKGSFSTLEIQRTEQGDSAMYLCASSLTRGTNEKLFFGSGTQLSVL.

The genes are TRBV2 and TRBJ1-1; D is unresolved. Trimming stripped 8 bases from V and 1 base from J, with 11 bases between. CDR1 SNHLY and CDR2 FYNNEI come from the germline V gene. This CDR3 has 13 residues. CDR3 nucleotide sequence: TGTGCCAGCGAGCGTCCGGAGAACACTGAAGCTTTCTTT. Protein: CASERPENTEAFF.

The CDR3 DNA is TGTGCCAGTAGTACTAGCGGGGGATCGGGCAATGAGCAGTTCTTC. It yields the protein CASSTSGGSGNEQFF. The chain carries TRBV19 and TRBJ2-1, with TRBD2 matching over 10 bases. In germline, CDR1 is LNHDA, CDR2 SQIVND (reference sequence). The CDR3 is made up of 15 amino acids. J gave up 6 bases and V 4 bases, and 6 bases lay outside the gene matches. Filled out from reference TRBV19 and TRBJ2-1, the complete variable domain reads DGGITQSPKYLFRKEGQNVTLSCEQNLNHDAMYWYRQDPGQGLRLIYYSQIVNDFQKGDIAEGYSVSREKKESFPLTVTSAQKNPTAFYLCASSTSGGSGNEQFFGPGTRLTVL.

V usage is TRBV6-5 and J usage is TRBJ1-6; 8 bases agree with TRBD1. Germline V gives CDR1 MNHEY, CDR2 SVGAGI. V was clipped by 6 bases and J by 5 bases; unmatched bases: 3. This CDR3 spans 14 amino acids. The CDR3 sequence: CASRQTGDNSPLHF. The CDR3 region has the DNA TGTGCCAGCAGACAGACAGGGGATAATTCACCCCTCCACTTT.

The chain combines TRBV29-1 with TRBJ2-1; no reliable D call. Germline lookup yields CDR1 SQVTM and CDR2 ANQGSEA. V was cut by 7 bases and J by 2 bases, with 15 bases left in between. The CDR3 consists of 14 residues. The CDR3 DNA reads TGCAGCGCTTGGCTCGCGGAAACCTACAATGAGCAGTTCTTC. Its protein product is CSAWLAETYNEQFF.